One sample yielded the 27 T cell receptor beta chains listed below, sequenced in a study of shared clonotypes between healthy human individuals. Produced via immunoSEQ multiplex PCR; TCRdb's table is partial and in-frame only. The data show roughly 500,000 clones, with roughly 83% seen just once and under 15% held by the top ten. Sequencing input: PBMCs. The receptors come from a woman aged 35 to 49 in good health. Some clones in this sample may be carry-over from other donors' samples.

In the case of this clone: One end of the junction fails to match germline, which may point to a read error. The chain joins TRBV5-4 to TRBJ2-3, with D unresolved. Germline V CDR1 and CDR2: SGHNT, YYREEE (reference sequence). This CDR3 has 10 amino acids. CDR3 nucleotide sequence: TGTGCCAGCAGTTTTGCACGGGTGCAATGG. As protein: CASSFARVQW. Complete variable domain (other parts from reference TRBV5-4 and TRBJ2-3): ETGVTQSPTHLIKTRGQQVTLRCSSQSGHNTVSWYQQALGQGPQFIFQYYREEENGRGNFPPRFSGLQFPNYSSELNVNALELDDSALYLCASSFARVQWGPGTRLTVL.

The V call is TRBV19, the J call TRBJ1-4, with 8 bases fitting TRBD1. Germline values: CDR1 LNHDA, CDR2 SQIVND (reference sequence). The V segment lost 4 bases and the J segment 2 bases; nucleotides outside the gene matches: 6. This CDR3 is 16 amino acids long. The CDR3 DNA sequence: TGTGCCAGTAGTAGCAGGACAGGGCGCACTAATGAAAAACTGTTTTTT. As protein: CASSSRTGRTNEKLFF. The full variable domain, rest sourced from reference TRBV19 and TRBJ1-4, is DGGITQSPKYLFRKEGQNVTLSCEQNLNHDAMYWYRQDPGQGLRLIYYSQIVNDFQKGDIAEGYSVSREKKESFPLTVTSAQKNPTAFYLCASSSRTGRTNEKLFFGSGTQLSVL.

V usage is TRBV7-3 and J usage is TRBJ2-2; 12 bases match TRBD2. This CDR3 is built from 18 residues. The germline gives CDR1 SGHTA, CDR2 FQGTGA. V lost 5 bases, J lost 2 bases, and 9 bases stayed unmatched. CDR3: CASSLGLAGYPNTGELFF. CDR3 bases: TGTGCCAGCAGCCTCGGACTAGCGGGGTACCCAAACACCGGGGAGCTGTTTTTT.

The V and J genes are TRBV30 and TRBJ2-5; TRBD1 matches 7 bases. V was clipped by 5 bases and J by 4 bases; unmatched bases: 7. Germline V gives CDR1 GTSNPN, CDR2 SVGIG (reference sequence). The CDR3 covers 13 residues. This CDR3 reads CAWAPRGRETQYF. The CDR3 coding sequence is TGTGCCTGGGCTCCCAGGGGGAGAGAGACCCAGTACTTC.

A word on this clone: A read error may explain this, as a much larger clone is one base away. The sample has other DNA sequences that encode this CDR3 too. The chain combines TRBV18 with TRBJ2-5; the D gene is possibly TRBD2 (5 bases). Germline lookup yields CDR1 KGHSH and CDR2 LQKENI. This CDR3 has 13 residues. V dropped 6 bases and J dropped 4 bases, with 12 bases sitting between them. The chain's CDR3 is CASSPQSGETQYF. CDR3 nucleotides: TGTGCCAGCTCGCCCCAGAGCGGAGAGACCCAGTACTTC.

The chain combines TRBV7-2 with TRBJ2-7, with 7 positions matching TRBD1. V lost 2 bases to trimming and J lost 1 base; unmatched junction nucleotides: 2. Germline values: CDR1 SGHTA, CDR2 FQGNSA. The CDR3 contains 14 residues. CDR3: CASSLTGASYEQYF. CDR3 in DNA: TGTGCCAGCAGCTTAACAGGGGCTTCCTACGAGCAGTACTTC.

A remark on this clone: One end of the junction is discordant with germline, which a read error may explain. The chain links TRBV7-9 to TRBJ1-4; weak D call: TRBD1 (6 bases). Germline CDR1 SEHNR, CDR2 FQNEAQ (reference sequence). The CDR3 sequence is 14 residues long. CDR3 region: CASGRGTTTEKLFF. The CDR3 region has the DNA TGTGCCAGCGGCCGGGGGACAACTACTGAAAAACTGTTTTTT.

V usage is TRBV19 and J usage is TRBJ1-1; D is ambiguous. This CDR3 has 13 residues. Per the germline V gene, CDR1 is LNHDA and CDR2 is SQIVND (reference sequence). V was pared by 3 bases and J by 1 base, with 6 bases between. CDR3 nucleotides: TGTGCCAGTAGTATTTGGGGGAACACTGAAGCTTTCTTT. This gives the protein CASSIWGNTEAFF.

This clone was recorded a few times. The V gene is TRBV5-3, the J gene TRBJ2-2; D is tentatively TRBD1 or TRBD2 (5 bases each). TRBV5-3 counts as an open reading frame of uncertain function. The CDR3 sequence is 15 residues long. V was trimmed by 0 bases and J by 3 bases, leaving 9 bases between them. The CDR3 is CARSLVGVYTGELFF. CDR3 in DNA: TGTGCCAGAAGCTTGGTGGGGGTGTACACCGGGGAGCTGTTTTTT.

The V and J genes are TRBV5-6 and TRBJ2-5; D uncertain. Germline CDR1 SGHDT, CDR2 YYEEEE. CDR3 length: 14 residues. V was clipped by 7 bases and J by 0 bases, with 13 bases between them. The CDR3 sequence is CASHRARYQETQYF. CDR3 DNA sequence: TGTGCCAGCCACCGCGCTCGGTACCAAGAGACCCAGTACTTC.

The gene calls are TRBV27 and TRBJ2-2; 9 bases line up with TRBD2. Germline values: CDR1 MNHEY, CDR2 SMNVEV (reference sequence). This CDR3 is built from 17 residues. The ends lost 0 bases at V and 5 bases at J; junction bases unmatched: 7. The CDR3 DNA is TGTGCCAGCAGTTTATCCGGCGGGAGGGCCGGGACCGGGGAGCTGTTTTTT. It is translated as CASSLSGGRAGTGELFF.

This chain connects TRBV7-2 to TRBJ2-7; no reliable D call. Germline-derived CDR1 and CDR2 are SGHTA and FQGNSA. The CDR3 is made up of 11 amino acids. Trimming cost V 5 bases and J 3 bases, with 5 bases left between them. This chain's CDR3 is CASSNNYEQYF. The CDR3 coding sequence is TGTGCCAGCAGCAATAACTACGAGCAGTACTTC.

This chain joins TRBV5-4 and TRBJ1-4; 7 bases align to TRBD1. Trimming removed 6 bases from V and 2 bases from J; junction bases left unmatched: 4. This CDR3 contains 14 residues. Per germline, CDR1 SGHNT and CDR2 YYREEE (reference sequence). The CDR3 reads CASTTTGTNEKLFF. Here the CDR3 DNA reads TGTGCCAGCACCACGACAGGGACTAATGAAAAACTGTTTTTT.

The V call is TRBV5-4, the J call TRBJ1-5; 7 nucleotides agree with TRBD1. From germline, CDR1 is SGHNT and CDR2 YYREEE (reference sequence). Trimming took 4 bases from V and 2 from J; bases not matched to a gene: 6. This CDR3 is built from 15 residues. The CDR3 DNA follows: TGTGCCAGCAGCCACCGGGACAGTCGCAATCAGCCCCAGCATTTT. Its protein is CASSHRDSRNQPQHF.

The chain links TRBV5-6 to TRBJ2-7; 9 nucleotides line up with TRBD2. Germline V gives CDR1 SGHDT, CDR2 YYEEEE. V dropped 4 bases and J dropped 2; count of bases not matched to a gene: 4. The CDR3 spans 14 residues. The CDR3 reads CASSNGLAPYEQYF. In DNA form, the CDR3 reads TGTGCCAGCAGCAACGGACTAGCGCCCTACGAGCAGTACTTC.

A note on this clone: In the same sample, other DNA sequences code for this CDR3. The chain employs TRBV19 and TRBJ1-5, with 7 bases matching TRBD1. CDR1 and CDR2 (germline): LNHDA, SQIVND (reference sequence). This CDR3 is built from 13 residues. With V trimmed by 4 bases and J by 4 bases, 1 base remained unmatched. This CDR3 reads CASSTQGNQPQHF. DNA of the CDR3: TGTGCCAGTAGTACACAGGGGAATCAGCCCCAGCATTTT.

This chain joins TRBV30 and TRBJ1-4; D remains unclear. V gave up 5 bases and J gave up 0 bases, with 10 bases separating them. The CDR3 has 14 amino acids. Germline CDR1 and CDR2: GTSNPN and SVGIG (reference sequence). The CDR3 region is CAWGPLTTNEKLFF. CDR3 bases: TGTGCCTGGGGCCCTCTAACAACTAATGAAAAACTGTTTTTT.

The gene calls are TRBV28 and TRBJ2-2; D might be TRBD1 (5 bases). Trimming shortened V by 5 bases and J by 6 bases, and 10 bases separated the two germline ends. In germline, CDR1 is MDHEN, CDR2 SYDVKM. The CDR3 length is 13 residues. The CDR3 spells CASSQGNAGELFF. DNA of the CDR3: TGTGCCAGCAGTCAGGGTAACGCCGGGGAGCTGTTTTTT.

This CDR3 reads CASSISIHQPQHF. CDR3 coding DNA: TGTGCCAGTAGTATAAGCATACATCAGCCCCAGCATTTT. The chain has TRBV19 and TRBJ1-5; no definite D call. CDR3 length: 13 residues. Germline V gene data show CDR1 as LNHDA and CDR2 as SQIVND (reference sequence). V was pared by 2 bases and J by 5 bases, with 7 bases between.

In DNA, the CDR3 is TGTGCCAGCAGCTTAGGCCGGACAGCCGGCTACGAGCAGTACTTC. Translation: CASSLGRTAGYEQYF. The rearrangement uses TRBV13 and TRBJ2-7, with D maybe TRBD1 (6 bases). The germline V gene encodes CDR1 PRHDT and CDR2 FYEKMQ (reference sequence). Trimming stripped 0 bases from V and 3 bases from J, with 12 bases between. This CDR3 has 15 residues.

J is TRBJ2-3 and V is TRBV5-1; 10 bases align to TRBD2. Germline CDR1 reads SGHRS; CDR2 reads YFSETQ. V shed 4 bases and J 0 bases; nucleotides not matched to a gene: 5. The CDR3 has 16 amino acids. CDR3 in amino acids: CASSVGGLASTDTQYF. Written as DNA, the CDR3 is TGCGCCAGCAGCGTTGGGGGACTAGCGAGCACAGATACGCAGTATTTT.

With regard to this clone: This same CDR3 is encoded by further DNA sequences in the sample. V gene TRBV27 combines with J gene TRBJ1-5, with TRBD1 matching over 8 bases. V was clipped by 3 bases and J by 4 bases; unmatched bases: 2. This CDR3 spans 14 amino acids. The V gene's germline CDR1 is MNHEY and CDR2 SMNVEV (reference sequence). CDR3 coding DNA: TGTGCCAGCAGTTTGAACAGGGGGAATCAGCCCCAGCATTTT. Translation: CASSLNRGNQPQHF.

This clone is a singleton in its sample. In DNA, the CDR3 is TGTGCCAGCAGTGAAGCGCTGGGTTTGGCCCGGGGCAAAAACATTCAGTACTTC. Translated: CASSEALGLARGKNIQYF. The genes are TRBV6-1 and TRBJ2-4, with TRBD2 as a possible D gene (5 bases). This CDR3 has 18 amino acids. Germline V gene sequence: CDR1 MNHNS, CDR2 SASEGT. With 0 bases removed from V and 3 bases from J, the gap between germline ends came to 18 bases.

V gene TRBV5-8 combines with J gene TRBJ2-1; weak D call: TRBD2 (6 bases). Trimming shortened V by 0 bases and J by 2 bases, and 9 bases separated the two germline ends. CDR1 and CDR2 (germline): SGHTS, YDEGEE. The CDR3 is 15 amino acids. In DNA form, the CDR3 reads TGTGCCAGCAGCTTGGCGGGAGTCCCCTACAATGAGCAGTTCTTC. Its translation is CASSLAGVPYNEQFF.

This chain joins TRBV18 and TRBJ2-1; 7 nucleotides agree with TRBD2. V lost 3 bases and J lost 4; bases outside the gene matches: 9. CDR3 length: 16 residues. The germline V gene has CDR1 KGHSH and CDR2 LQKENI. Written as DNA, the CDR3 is TGTGCCAGCTCACCGAGGGGAGGGCCGGGGTACAATGAGCAGTTCTTC. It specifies CASSPRGGPGYNEQFF.

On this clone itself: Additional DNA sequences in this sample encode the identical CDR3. CDR3 DNA: TGTGCCAGCAGCGATCTAGCGGGAGGAACCGGGGAGCTGTTTTTT. This codes for CASSDLAGGTGELFF. J is TRBJ2-2 and V is TRBV6-4, with TRBD2 identical over 11 bases. There are 15 residues in the CDR3. Germline V gene lookup returns CDR1 MRHNA and CDR2 SNTAGT. J was trimmed by 5 bases and V by 6 bases; bases with no gene match: 5.

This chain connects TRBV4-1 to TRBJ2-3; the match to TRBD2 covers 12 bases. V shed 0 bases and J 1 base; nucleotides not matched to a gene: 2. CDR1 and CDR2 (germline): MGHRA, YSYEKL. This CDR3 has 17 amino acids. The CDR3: CASSQEGLAGRTDTQYF. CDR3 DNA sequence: TGCGCCAGCAGCCAAGAAGGACTAGCGGGACGCACAGATACGCAGTATTTT.